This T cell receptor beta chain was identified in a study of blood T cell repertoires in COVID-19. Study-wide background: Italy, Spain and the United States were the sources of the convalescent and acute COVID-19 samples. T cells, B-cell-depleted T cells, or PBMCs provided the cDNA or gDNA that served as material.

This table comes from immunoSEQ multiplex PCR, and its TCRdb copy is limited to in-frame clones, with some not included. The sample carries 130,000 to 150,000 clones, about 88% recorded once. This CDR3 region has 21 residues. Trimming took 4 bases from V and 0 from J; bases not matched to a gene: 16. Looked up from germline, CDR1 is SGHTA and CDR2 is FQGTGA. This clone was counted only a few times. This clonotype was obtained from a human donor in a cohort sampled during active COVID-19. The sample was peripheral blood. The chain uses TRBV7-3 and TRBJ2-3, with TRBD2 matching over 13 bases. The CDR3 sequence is CASSYLTSRLAGGPSTDTQYF. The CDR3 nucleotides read TGTGCCAGCAGCTACTTAACTTCGAGACTAGCGGGGGGTCCGAGCACAGATACGCAGTATTTT.